This T cell receptor (beta chain) was captured by sequencing in a study of blood T cells in healthy people across ages (dated by TCRdb to the mid-2010s). As for the study more broadly: In model experiments, template switching captured roughly one uniquely barcoded TCR beta cDNA molecule for every two T cells. Using deep sequencing normalized with unique cDNA molecular identifiers, the study measured how TCR beta repertoire diversity changes with age. The donors were divided into four age groups: young (average around 16 years), middle-aged (approximately 41), aged (approximately 59) and long-lived (around 87). Donors of different ages were randomly distributed across sequencing lanes to avoid experimental bias. Two additional independent replicas of 1 million unique cDNA reads from the same blood draw were analyzed for two donors (one aged 18 to 30 and one aged 80 or older). Study-level results and caveats: Bulk unsorted PBMC profiling prevented conclusive comparison of naive and antigen-experienced compartments. Compared with the aged group, the long-lived group had more naive CD4+ T cells, fewer expanded clones and increased TCR diversity, suggesting age selection. The CMV infection status of donors was not known, potentially confounding age-related changes in expanded clonotypes. Observed TCR beta diversity per million T cells fell roughly linearly with age, and a significant reduction was already apparent by age roughly 41. Estimates of total diversity based on one million sequenced T cells were regarded as lower bounds and as underestimates. The percentage of naive T cells measured by flow cytometry correlated strongly with observed TCR beta diversity.

A word on this clonotype: Its antigen remains undetermined. Nothing much larger sits one base from this clone, and base qualities are not available.

The donors were roughly 40 Caucasian individuals from Russia, aged roughly 6 to 100 years, who were systemically healthy. Each donor gave ten milliliters of peripheral blood, drawn into EDTA-treated Vacutainer tubes. Ficoll-Paque density-gradient centrifugation was used to isolate PBMCs, with at least 7 million per sample. Trizol reagent was used to extract total RNA from PBMCs, with at least 5 micrograms per sample. The percentages of naive CD45RAhigh/CD27high T cells were determined by flow cytometry on a PBMC aliquot from every donor. Library method: 5' RACE. Data came from an Illumina HiSeq 2500. The second PCR ran for about 6 to 12 cycles and used a J-beta primer mix along with a sample-barcoded 5' primer. A template-switch 5' adaptor carrying 12 random nucleotides introduced a unique molecular identifier onto each TCR beta cDNA molecule. Each sample yielded at least 2.5 million CDR3-containing paired-end reads. The Mint cDNA synthesis kit, primed by a TRBC-specific oligonucleotide, was used to synthesize first-strand cDNA from all RNA. Following uracil-DNA glycosylase treatment, all cDNA underwent a first 18-cycle PCR with the universal primers M1SS and BC2_uni_R. Turning to the authors' computational methods: For normalization, 1 million high-quality reads were randomly selected from each sample, with every read carrying a distinct molecular identifier. Instead of being binned into consensus sequences, reads that shared molecular identifiers were thrown out. CDR3 identification, clonotype clustering and error correction used MiTCR with a Q25 quality threshold and the strictest error-elimination algorithm. Lower-bound total TCR beta diversity was estimated with a nonparametric unseen species model using Euler transformation. Using fastp at Q25 and MiXCR, TCRdb reprocessed the public reads and kept productive beta chains. Rows are unified per CDR3 protein, each entry keeping the most common DNA and genes. V and J calls and clone size were set by TCRdb, not the authors. The sample contains 1.5 million to 1.9 million distinct CDR3 sequences, under 55% of them found a single time. The top ten hold around 4% of the sample.

This sequence was found in a woman aged 18-35 years in good health. The sequenced material came from blood.

The nucleotide sequence is TGTGCCAGCAGAGAACAGGGGACCTACGAGCAGTACTTC. This yields the protein CASREQGTYEQYF. The V and J segments used are TRBV12-3 or TRBV12-4 and TRBJ2-7; 7 bases in the middle match TRBD1. Trimming takes 6 bases off V and 2 bases off J; junction bases not matched to a gene: 4. The CDR3 numbers 13 residues from cysteine through phenylalanine. CDR3 DNA only is kept here, 39 bases in frame from base 1.